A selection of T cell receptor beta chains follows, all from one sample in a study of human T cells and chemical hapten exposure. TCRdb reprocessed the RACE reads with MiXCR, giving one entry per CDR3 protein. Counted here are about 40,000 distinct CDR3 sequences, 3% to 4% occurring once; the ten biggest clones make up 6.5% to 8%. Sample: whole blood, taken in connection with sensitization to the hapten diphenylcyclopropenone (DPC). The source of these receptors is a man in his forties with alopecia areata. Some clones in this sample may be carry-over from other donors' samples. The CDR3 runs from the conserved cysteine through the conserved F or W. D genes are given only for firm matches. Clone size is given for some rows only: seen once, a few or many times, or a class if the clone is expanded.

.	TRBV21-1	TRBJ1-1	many	TGTGCCAGCAGCCCCCCCAATGGTCGGGGGCGGGGGACTGAAGCTTTCTTT	CASSPPNGRGRGTEAFF
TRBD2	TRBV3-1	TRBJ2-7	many	TGTGCCAGCATCGGACTAGCGGATAACTCCTACGAGCAGTACTTC	CASIGLADNSYEQYF
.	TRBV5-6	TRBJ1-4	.	TGTGCCAGCAGCCTGGGGGCCATGGCGGGGGAAAAACTGTTTTTT	CASSLGAMAGEKLFF
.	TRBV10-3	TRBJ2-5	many	TGTGCCATCAGTGATCCAGGGAAGAACGGAGAGACCCAGTACTTC	CAISDPGKNGETQYF
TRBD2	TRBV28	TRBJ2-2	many	TGTGCCAGCAGCCTAGCGGACGGGGAGCTGTTTTTT	CASSLADGELFF
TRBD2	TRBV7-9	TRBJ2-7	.	TGTGCCAGCAGCCATCGACTAGCGATGCCCTACGAGCAGTACTTC	CASSHRLAMPYEQYF
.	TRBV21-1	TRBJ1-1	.	TGTGCCAGCAGCAGACCGGGACAGGGGTGCACTGAAGCTTTCTTT	CASSRPGQGCTEAFF
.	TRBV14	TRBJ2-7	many	TGTGCCAGCAGCCATCGAACAGGACCTTCCTACGAGCAGTACTTC	CASSHRTGPSYEQYF
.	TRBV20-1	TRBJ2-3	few	TGCAGTGCTAGAGATACTTCGAGACTCGCCGGTGATACGCAGTATTTT	CSARDTSRLAGDTQYF
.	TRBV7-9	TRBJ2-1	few	TGTGCCAGCAGCTTCAGCGGTCCCTACAATGAGCAGTTCTTC	CASSFSGPYNEQFF
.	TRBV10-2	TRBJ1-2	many	TGCGCCAGCAGTGAGGTCAATCAGGTTAACTATGGCTACACCTTC	CASSEVNQVNYGYTF
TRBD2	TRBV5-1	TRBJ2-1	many	TGCGCCAGCAGCACTCTAATAGCGGGGTACAATGAGCAGTTCTTC	CASSTLIAGYNEQFF
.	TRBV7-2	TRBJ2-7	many	TGTGCCAGCAGCTCCCAGGACGCAATCTACGAGCAGTACTTC	CASSSQDAIYEQYF
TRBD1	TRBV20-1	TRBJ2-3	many	TGCAGTGCTAGATTACAGGGGGCCACGCAGTATTTT	CSARLQGATQYF
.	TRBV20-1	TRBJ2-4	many	TGCAGTGCCCTCCCGACCCAAAACATTCAGTACTTC	CSALPTQNIQYF
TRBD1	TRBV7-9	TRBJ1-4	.	TGTGCCAGCAGCGACGGACAGGGCTATGAAAAACTGTTTTTT	CASSDGQGYEKLFF
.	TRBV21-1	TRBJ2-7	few	TGTGCCAGCAGCAAAGTCCCAAAGTCGATCTACACTCATCCTTCCTACGAGCAGTACTTC	CASSKVPKSIYTHPSYEQYF
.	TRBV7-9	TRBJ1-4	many	TGTGCCAGCAGTCCCTCCAAGGAACGGATTCGTAGTAATGAAAAACTGTTTTTT	CASSPSKERIRSNEKLFF
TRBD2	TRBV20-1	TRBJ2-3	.	TGCAGTGCCCTGCGGGGGGCGGGAGGGGGCACAGATACGCAGTATTTT	CSALRGAGGGTDTQYF
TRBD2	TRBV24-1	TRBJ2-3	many	TGTGCCACCAGTGATTTTACAGCGGGAGCTACAGATACGCAGTATTTT	CATSDFTAGATDTQYF
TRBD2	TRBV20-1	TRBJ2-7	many	TGCAGTGCTCCGCTAGCGGGAGGGGCCTACGAGCAGTACTTC	CSAPLAGGAYEQYF
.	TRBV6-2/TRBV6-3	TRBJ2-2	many	TGTGCCAGCAGTTACCCGACAGGAAAGAGCTACACCGGGGAGCTGTTTTTT	CASSYPTGKSYTGELFF
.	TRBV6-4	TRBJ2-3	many	TGTGCCAGCAGTGAGCTAGGCTCAACAGATACGCAGTATTTT	CASSELGSTDTQYF
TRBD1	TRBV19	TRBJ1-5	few	TGTGCCAGTATCCCCGGACACGGCCAGGGGGCCCATCAGCCCCAGCATTTT	CASIPGHGQGAHQPQHF
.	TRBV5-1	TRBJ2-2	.	TGCGCCAGCAGCCGGTTGGGTACCGGGGAGCTGTTTTTT	CASSRLGTGELFF
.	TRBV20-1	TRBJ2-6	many	TGCAGTGCCGCAAGGGGCGGTGGGGCCAACGTCCTGACTTTC	CSAARGGGANVLTF
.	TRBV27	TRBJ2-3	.	TGTGCCAGCAGTTTATCGTTGGTAGCGGGCACAGATACGCAGTATTTT	CASSLSLVAGTDTQYF
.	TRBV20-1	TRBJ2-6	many	TGCAGTGCTAGAGACCCCCGCTCTGGGGCCAACGTCCTGACTTTC	CSARDPRSGANVLTF
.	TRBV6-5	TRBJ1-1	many	TGTGCCAGCAGCGACGTTCTGAACACTGAAGCTTTCTTT	CASSDVLNTEAFF
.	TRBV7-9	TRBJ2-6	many	TGTGCCAGCAGCTTACTGGGGACGAGTGGGGCCAACGTCCTGACTTTC	CASSLLGTSGANVLTF
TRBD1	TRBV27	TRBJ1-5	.	TGTGCCAGCAGAGGACAGGGGGCGAGTCAGCCCCAGCATTTT	CASRGQGASQPQHF
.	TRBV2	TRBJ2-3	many	TGTGCCAGCAGTGAAGGGGTGGGGGTCCCTCATACGCAGTATTTT	CASSEGVGVPHTQYF
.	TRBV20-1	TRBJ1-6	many	TGCAGTGCTACCAGGAGAGGGGCTTCACCCCTCCACTTT	CSATRRGASPLHF
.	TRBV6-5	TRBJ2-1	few	TGTGCCAGCAGTTACCGCGAGAGCTCCTACAATGAGCAGTTCTTC	CASSYRESSYNEQFF
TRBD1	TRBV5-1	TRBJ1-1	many	TGCGCCAGCAGTCCCAGAGGGGACAGGGGGCTTGACACTGAAGCTTTCTTT	CASSPRGDRGLDTEAFF
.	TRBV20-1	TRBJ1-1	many	TGCAGTGCTAGAGGCACAAGGGCGAGGGACACTGAAGCTTTCTTT	CSARGTRARDTEAFF
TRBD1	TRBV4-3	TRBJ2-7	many	TGCGCCAGCAGCCACCGGGGGACAGGGCTTTACGAGCAGTACTTC	CASSHRGTGLYEQYF
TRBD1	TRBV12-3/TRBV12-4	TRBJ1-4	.	TGTGCCAGCACCGAAACAGGGGCGAGGCGTGAAAAACTGTTTTTT	CASTETGARREKLFF
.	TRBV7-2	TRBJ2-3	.	TGTGCCAGCAGCTTAGCGGGACCCGAGGCAGATACGCAGTATTTT	CASSLAGPEADTQYF
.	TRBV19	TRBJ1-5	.	TGTGCCAGTAGCCCTCTGGGTAGCAATCAGCCCCAGCATTTT	CASSPLGSNQPQHF
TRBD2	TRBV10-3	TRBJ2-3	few	TGTGCCATCAGTAGGACTAGCGGGAGCCCAGATACGCAGTATTTT	CAISRTSGSPDTQYF
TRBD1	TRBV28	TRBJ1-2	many	TGTGCCAGCAGTTTAGAAAGAGGACAGGGCTATGGCTACACCTTC	CASSLERGQGYGYTF
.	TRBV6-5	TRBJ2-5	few	TGTGCCAGCAGTTACGGGGTAGCTCAGTACTTC	CASSYGVAQYF
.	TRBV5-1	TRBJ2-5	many	TGCGCCAGCGTACAAGAGACCCAGTACTTC	CASVQETQYF